These 13 T cell receptor beta chains originate from one sample sequenced in a study of Ad26.COV2.S vaccination and SARS-CoV-2 variants. The table came from immunoSEQ multiplex PCR; TCRdb's copy has only in-frame clones and leaves some out. The table has roughly 390,000 clones, roughly nine tenths seen once. Treatment noted: over 15 received Ad26.COV2.S at low or high dose, single or two shots; 5 received placebo; per-sample allocation not given. Vaccine and placebo recipients were sampled on day 63 after the first injection. The sequenced sample was peripheral blood, obtained in a trial of Ad26.COV2.S vaccine versus placebo. Receptor source: a person aged 18-65 years who received the Ad26.COV2.S COVID-19 vaccine or a placebo.

In the case of this clone: At one end the junction does not follow the germline gene, possibly because of a read error. The chain uses TRBV7-7 and TRBJ2-7, with D possibly called TRBD1 or TRBD2 (6 bases each). The CDR3 covers 15 residues. Germline lookup yields CDR1 SSHAT and CDR2 FNYEAQ (reference sequence). In nucleotides, the CDR3 is TGTGCTAGCAGCACGGGACGGGGGCCGATGGACGAGCAGTACTTC. Protein product: CASSTGRGPMDEQYF.

This chain joins TRBV3-1 (or the pseudogene TRBV3-2) and TRBJ2-3; 12 bases match TRBD2. The CDR3 is 20 amino acids. The J segment lost 4 bases and the V segment lost 0 bases, leaving 14 bases of the junction unmatched. Germline-derived CDR1 and CDR2 are LGHDT and YNNKEL (reference sequence). CDR3 protein: CASSQDLFLAGGRSSDTQYF. DNA for the CDR3: TGTGCCAGCAGCCAAGATCTATTTCTAGCGGGGGGGCGATCATCAGATACGCAGTATTTT.

V usage is TRBV4-2 and J usage is TRBJ2-7; 9 positions match TRBD2. The junction had 7 bases not matched to a gene; V was cut back by 0 bases and J by 7 bases. CDR3 length: 15 amino acids. CDR1 is LGHNA and CDR2 is YNFKEQ in the germline V gene. In nucleotides, the CDR3 is TGTGCCAGCAGCCAAGATGTTAGCGGGGGTGGAGAGCAGTACTTC. Protein sequence: CASSQDVSGGGEQYF.

The chain links TRBV7-8 to TRBJ1-6; D is perhaps TRBD1 (5 bases). Per germline, CDR1 SGHVS and CDR2 FQNEAQ. The ends were cut back, 5 bases at V and 8 bases at J, with 16 bases in the middle. The CDR3 is 15 amino acids. CDR3 in amino acids: CASSPWDERDSPLHF. CDR3 in DNA: TGTGCCAGCAGCCCCTGGGACGAGAGAGATTCACCCCTCCACTTT. The full variable domain, with the rest looked up from reference TRBV7-8 and TRBJ1-6, is GAGVSQSPRYKVAKRGQDVALRCDPISGHVSLFWYQQALGQGPEFLTYFQNEAQLDKSGLPSDRFFAERPEGSVSTLKIQRTQQEDSAVYLCASSPWDERDSPLHFGNGTRLTVT.

This clone was seen a single time. This chain connects TRBV7-9 to TRBJ1-1; 9 bases map to TRBD1. CDR1 and CDR2 (germline): SEHNR, FQNEAQ (reference sequence). This CDR3 spans 15 amino acids. V trimming: 6 bases; J trimming: 2 bases; junction bases outside the gene matches: 7. The CDR3 DNA is TGTGCCAGCAGATCCTGGGACAGGGATAACACTGAAGCTTTCTTT. Its translation is CASRSWDRDNTEAFF.

The chain is built from TRBV10-2 and TRBJ1-1, with D uncertain. The CDR3 spans 14 residues. The ends were cut back, 7 bases at V and 4 bases at J, with 16 bases in the middle. From germline, CDR1 is WSHSY and CDR2 SAAADI. The CDR3: CASTVGGWATEAFF. CDR3 DNA sequence: TGCGCCAGCACCGTGGGAGGGTGGGCCACTGAAGCTTTCTTT.

V and J are TRBV10-3 and TRBJ2-5; TRBD1 might be the D (6 bases). Trimming removed 3 bases at V and 4 bases at J, with 18 bases between. The CDR3 sequence is 16 residues long. Germline V gene lookup returns CDR1 ENHRY and CDR2 SYGVKD. Written as DNA, the CDR3 is TGTGCCATCAGTGAAACAACACAGGGTTTCCTAGAGACCCAGTACTTC. It codes for CAISETTQGFLETQYF.

This clone occurred once. The rearrangement uses TRBV5-8 and TRBJ1-1; a possible D gene is TRBD1 (5 bases). V was trimmed by 4 bases and J by 5 bases, leaving 21 bases between them. CDR1 SGHTS and CDR2 YDEGEE come from the germline V gene. This CDR3 comprises 16 residues. The CDR3 protein is CASSPRGRRGRTEAFF. DNA for the CDR3: TGTGCCAGCAGCCCCCGTGGGAGAAGGGGTAGAACTGAAGCTTTCTTT. Together with reference TRBV5-8 and TRBJ1-1, the CDR3 gives the full variable domain: EAGVTQSPTHLIKTRGQQATLRCSPISGHTSVYWYQQALGLGLQFLLWYDEGEERNRGNFPPRFSGRQFPNYSSELNVNALELEDSALYLCASSPRGRRGRTEAFFGQGTRLTVV.

The chain couples TRBV6-2 or TRBV6-3 to TRBJ1-6, with a possible D match to TRBD1 (5 bases). Germline CDR1 MNHEY, CDR2 SVGEGT. The CDR3 is 18 residues long. The germline V and J ends were trimmed by 6 bases and 3 bases, with 21 bases remaining between them. Here the CDR3 DNA reads TGTGCCAGCAGCAATCCGGTTCGGGGGAAAATCTATAATTCACCCCTCCACTTT. Residues: CASSNPVRGKIYNSPLHF.

This clone was counted between two and nine times. This chain joins TRBV5-1 and TRBJ2-2; D remains unclear. The V gene's germline CDR1 is SGHRS and CDR2 YFSETQ. CDR3 length equals 14 residues. Trimming pared 0 bases from V and 4 bases from J, leaving 7 bases between. CDR3 region: CASSLGTLTGELFF. The DNA of the CDR3 is TGCGCCAGCAGCTTGGGGACCCTCACCGGGGAGCTGTTTTTT.

This chain connects TRBV6-5 to TRBJ1-1; 7 bases line up with TRBD1. The germline gives CDR1 MNHEY, CDR2 SVGAGI. This CDR3 comprises 15 residues. The J segment lost 4 bases and the V segment lost 7 bases, leaving 12 bases of the junction unmatched. The chain's CDR3 is CASKRQGGGRTEAFF. The CDR3 region has the DNA TGTGCCAGCAAAAGACAGGGAGGGGGTCGCACTGAAGCTTTCTTT.

The chain couples TRBV7-8 to TRBJ1-1; the match to TRBD1 covers 7 bases. The length of the CDR3 is 14 residues. The germline CDR1 and CDR2 sequences are SGHVS and FQNEAQ. After removal of 5 bases from V and 4 bases from J, the junction contained 7 bases not matched to a gene. CDR3 sequence (DNA): TGTGCCAGCAGCCCTGACAGGGTGAGCACTGAAGCTTTCTTT. Its translation: CASSPDRVSTEAFF.

As regards this clone: At one end the junction does not follow the germline gene, possibly because of a read error. This rearrangement joins TRBV4-3 to TRBJ2-3; 15 nucleotides line up with TRBD2. The CDR3 covers 17 residues. CDR1 and CDR2 from the germline V gene are LGHNA and YSLEER. DNA of the CDR3: TGCGCCCGCAGCCGACGGACTAGCGGGGGGGGCACAGATACGCAGTATTTT. Translating gives CARSRRTSGGGTDTQYF.